Listed below are T cell receptor beta chains from one sample, sequenced in a study of cytomegalovirus exposure and HLA in healthy donors. Generated by immunoSEQ multiplex PCR, the TCRdb table keeps only in-frame clones and is missing some. The sample gives roughly 190,000 clones, roughly nine tenths of which show up once; around 1% is in the top ten. Specimen: PBMCs. Receptors originate from a boy between 2 and 10 years old in good health and CMV-seronegative. Both conserved end residues are part of each CDR3. The order of the fields is clone size, J gene, V gene, D gene, CDR3 DNA, CDR3 protein. D genes are given only for firm matches. Some rows have no size entry. The others give once, few or many, or a class for an expanded clone.

size: few
J: TRBJ1-5
V: TRBV6-1
D: .
DNA: TGTGCCAGCAGTGAAGCTGGGGGGGGCAATCAGCCCCAGCATTTT
CDR3: CASSEAGGGNQPQHF

size: once
J: TRBJ1-1
V: TRBV30
D: TRBD1
DNA: TGTGCCTGCTCAGGGGGTTACGGGGCTTTCTTT
CDR3: CACSGGYGAFF

size: .
J: TRBJ2-7
V: TRBV18
D: TRBD2
DNA: TGTGCCAGCTGCTCCGGACTAGCGGACACGTTTCAGCAGTACTTC
CDR3: CASCSGLADTFQQYF

size: .
J: TRBJ1-3
V: TRBV4-1
D: .
DNA: TGCGCCAGCAGCCAAGGGCGGGGCTTAGACTCTGGAAACACCATATATTTT
CDR3: CASSQGRGLDSGNTIYF

size: .
J: TRBJ2-7
V: TRBV9
D: TRBD1
DNA: TGTGCCAGCAGCGTAGGGCAGGGGGCTATATACGAGCAGTACTTC
CDR3: CASSVGQGAIYEQYF

size: .
J: TRBJ1-1
V: TRBV7-3
D: .
DNA: TGTGCCAGCAGGCCGGACAGAGGGACTGAAGCTTTCTTT
CDR3: CASRPDRGTEAFF

size: .
J: TRBJ1-5
V: TRBV28
D: .
DNA: TGTGCCAGCAGTTTATTTCGGGGGGCGCGTGGGCCCCAGCATTTT
CDR3: CASSLFRGARGPQHF

size: .
J: TRBJ1-5
V: TRBV7-9
D: TRBD1
DNA: TGTGCCAGCAGCTTAGAGACAGGGTTTGGTCAGCCCCAGCATTTT
CDR3: CASSLETGFGQPQHF

size: .
J: TRBJ2-3
V: TRBV9
D: .
DNA: TGTGCCAGCAGCGTAACTGGGAGGGATACGCAGTATTTT
CDR3: CASSVTGRDTQYF

size: once
J: TRBJ1-2
V: TRBV6-5
D: TRBD1
DNA: TGTGCCAGCAGATCAACAGGGGTGGATGGCTACACCTTC
CDR3: CASRSTGVDGYTF